This TCR beta chain is drawn from a study of blood T cell repertoires in COVID-19. Study details: The United States, Italy and Spain were the sources of the acute and convalescent COVID-19 samples. PBMCs, B-cell-depleted T cells, or T cells provided the cDNA or gDNA that made up the material.

V lost 1 base and J lost 4, with 14 bases in between. Germline CDR1 reads SGHRS; CDR2 reads YFSETQ. This CDR3 region has 15 residues. As processed by the authors: Researchers report that nucleated cell counts were estimated from reference gene primer amplification. Clones were read by immunoSEQ multiplex PCR, and TCRdb kept only the in-frame ones, dropping some. V and J calls plus clone size are reproduced from that table; the DNA served to infer D and trimming. The sample lists a few hundred thousand clones; about 91% were seen once. Patients at the Seattle site were enrolled during active infection and followed longitudinally.

The genes are TRBV5-1 and TRBJ1-1; a possible D gene is TRBD1 (6 bases). Sequencing used peripheral blood. The source of this sequence is a young adult with COVID-19, enrolled during active disease. Here the CDR3 DNA reads TGCGCCAGCAGCTTGTGGAGTCAGGGGTCCACTGAAGCTTTCTTT. Its translation is CASSLWSQGSTEAFF.